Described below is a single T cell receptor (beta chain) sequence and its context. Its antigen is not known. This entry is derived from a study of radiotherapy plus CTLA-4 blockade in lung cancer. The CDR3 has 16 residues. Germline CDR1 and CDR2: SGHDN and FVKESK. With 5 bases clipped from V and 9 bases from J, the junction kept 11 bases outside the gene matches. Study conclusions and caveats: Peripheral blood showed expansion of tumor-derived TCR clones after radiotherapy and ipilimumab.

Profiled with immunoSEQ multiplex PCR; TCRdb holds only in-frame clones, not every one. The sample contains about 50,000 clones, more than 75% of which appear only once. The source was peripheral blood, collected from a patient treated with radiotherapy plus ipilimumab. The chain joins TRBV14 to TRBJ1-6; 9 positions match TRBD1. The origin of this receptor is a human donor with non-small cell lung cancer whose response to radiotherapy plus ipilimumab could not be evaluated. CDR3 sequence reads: CASSAISGTGSSPLHF. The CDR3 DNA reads TGTGCCAGCAGCGCCATTTCCGGGACAGGGTCTTCACCCCTCCACTTT.